The T cell receptor (beta chain) under discussion was sequenced for a study of cytomegalovirus exposure and HLA in healthy donors. It was with 60 Vbeta and 13 Jbeta primers that the PCR ran. Sequencing was performed with immunoSEQ multiplex PCR; in TCRdb, only in-frame clones are kept and a portion is missing. The data show 90,000 to 110,000 clones, more than 70% seen once. From germline, CDR1 is PRHDT and CDR2 FYEKMQ (reference sequence). V lost 1 base to trimming and J lost 4 bases, with 7 bases between them. The CDR3 contains 13 residues. V gene TRBV13 combines with J gene TRBJ1-1, with a weak D call TRBD1 (6 bases). Sequencing was carried out using PBMCs. The clonotype was recovered from a man aged 25-45 years in good health and CMV-seronegative. This CDR3 reads CASSLDRATEAFF. The CDR3 nucleotides read TGTGCCAGCAGCTTAGACAGGGCCACTGAAGCTTTCTTT.